This is a list of T cell receptor beta chains from one sample in a study of Tregs in tolerant kidney transplant recipients. The table came from immunoSEQ multiplex PCR; TCRdb's copy has only in-frame clones and leaves some out. The top ten clones hold about 1.4% of a sample with about 81,000 clones, 90% to 95% of them seen once. Sample: CD4+ T cells from blood (PBMCs), taken 24 months after the transplant. The receptors were sampled from a human patient who received a combined kidney and bone marrow transplant. The graft donor may be the source of some T cells. Each CDR3 is given with its conserved first and last residue. A D gene is named only where the DNA matches it firmly. Size is stated for part of the rows, as once, few or many counts, or as a class when the clone is expanded.

D: TRBD1
V: TRBV2
J: TRBJ2-4
size: NA
DNA: TGTGCCAGCAGCGGGACAGGCGGAGCCAAAAACATTCAGTACTTC
CDR3: CASSGTGGAKNIQYF

D: TRBD2
V: TRBV9
J: TRBJ2-7
size: NA
DNA: TGTGCCAGCAGCCCAACTAGCGGGAGGGCCTACGAGCAGTACTTC
CDR3: CASSPTSGRAYEQYF

D: NA
V: TRBV6-4
J: TRBJ2-2
size: few
DNA: TGTGCCAGCAGACTAGAATCGAACACCGGGGAGCTGTTTTTT
CDR3: CASRLESNTGELFF

D: NA
V: TRBV7-8
J: TRBJ1-4
size: NA
DNA: TGTGCCAGCAGCTTACCCCCAGAAGAAAAACTGTTTTTT
CDR3: CASSLPPEEKLFF

D: TRBD1
V: TRBV30
J: TRBJ1-2
size: NA
DNA: TGTGCCTGGAGTGGGCAGGGGGTTCTCTATGGCTACACCTTC
CDR3: CAWSGQGVLYGYTF

D: NA
V: TRBV30
J: TRBJ1-6
size: NA
DNA: TGTGCCTGGAGTTCGGGGATCGCTAATTCACCCCTCCACTTT
CDR3: CAWSSGIANSPLHF

D: NA
V: TRBV4-3
J: TRBJ1-1
size: NA
DNA: TGCGCCAGCAGCCAAGTCGGTTTGGTCACTGAAGCTTTCTTT
CDR3: CASSQVGLVTEAFF

D: TRBD2
V: TRBV5-1
J: TRBJ2-1
size: few
DNA: TGCGCCAGCAGCTTTATAATTAGCGGGAGGACAGAGCAGTTCTTC
CDR3: CASSFIISGRTEQFF

D: NA
V: TRBV9
J: TRBJ1-1
size: once
DNA: TGTGCCAGCAGCGTTCAGACCGACATGAACACTGAAGCTTTCTTT
CDR3: CASSVQTDMNTEAFF

D: TRBD1
V: TRBV27
J: TRBJ2-7
size: NA
DNA: TGTGCCAGCAGCCCCAGGGGGCCGGGCTCCTACGAGCAGTACTTC
CDR3: CASSPRGPGSYEQYF

D: TRBD2
V: TRBV7-2
J: TRBJ2-7
size: NA
DNA: TGTGCCAGCAGCTTAAGGGAGGGCCGCTACGAGCAGTACTTC
CDR3: CASSLREGRYEQYF

D: NA
V: TRBV7-9
J: TRBJ1-2
size: NA
DNA: TGTGCCAGCAGCGCAGGGGCAGTTAACTATGGCTACACCTTC
CDR3: CASSAGAVNYGYTF

D: TRBD1
V: TRBV7-9
J: TRBJ1-2
size: NA
DNA: TGTGCCAGCAGCTTACGGACAGGCTATGGCTACACCTTC
CDR3: CASSLRTGYGYTF

D: NA
V: TRBV7-9
J: TRBJ2-1
size: NA
DNA: TGTGCCAGCAGCTTAGTGAGGGGGGGAGAGAGCTCCTACAATGAGCAGTTCTTC
CDR3: CASSLVRGGESSYNEQFF

D: TRBD1
V: TRBV7-3
J: TRBJ1-2
size: NA
DNA: TGTGCCAGCAGCTTATTCGCAGGGGGTTATGGCTACACCTTC
CDR3: CASSLFAGGYGYTF

D: TRBD1
V: TRBV5-5
J: TRBJ2-7
size: NA
DNA: TGTGCCAGCAGACGAATGACAGGGGGGACCTACGAGCAGTACTTC
CDR3: CASRRMTGGTYEQYF

D: TRBD1
V: TRBV4-2
J: TRBJ1-4
size: NA
DNA: TGTGCCAGCAGCCCCAAGGACAGGGAAAGAGAAAAACTGTTTTTT
CDR3: CASSPKDREREKLFF

D: NA
V: TRBV18
J: TRBJ2-2
size: NA
DNA: TGTGCCAGCTCGCCCGGGACATTAAACACCGGGGAGCTGTTTTTT
CDR3: CASSPGTLNTGELFF

D: TRBD1
V: TRBV4-1
J: TRBJ2-7
size: NA
DNA: TGCGCCAGCAGCCAAGTTGGGACAGGGTACTACGAGCAGTACTTC
CDR3: CASSQVGTGYYEQYF

D: TRBD1
V: TRBV28
J: TRBJ1-2
size: NA
DNA: TGTGCCGCCCGGGACAGGGTATTGAGGGGCTACACCTTC
CDR3: CAARDRVLRGYTF

D: TRBD2
V: TRBV6-1
J: TRBJ2-5
size: once
DNA: TGTGCCAGCAGTGAAGCCCAGGGCGGGGGAGAGACCCAGTACTTC
CDR3: CASSEAQGGGETQYF

D: NA
V: TRBV7-8
J: TRBJ2-7
size: NA
DNA: TGTGCCAGCAGCTTAAAGGGGTTTGGGGAGCAGTACTTC
CDR3: CASSLKGFGEQYF

D: NA
V: TRBV19
J: TRBJ2-3
size: NA
DNA: TGTGCCAGTAGTGCGACAGGGGACTATTTCGAGGATACGCAGTATTTT
CDR3: CASSATGDYFEDTQYF

D: TRBD1
V: TRBV11-1
J: TRBJ1-1
size: NA
DNA: TGTGCCAGCAGGAAATCGACAGGGGCTCTCGCTGAAGCTTTCTTT
CDR3: CASRKSTGALAEAFF

D: NA
V: TRBV5-1
J: TRBJ2-3
size: NA
DNA: TGCGCCAGCACCCCTGTTGGTCAGGCCCATACGCAGTATTTT
CDR3: CASTPVGQAHTQYF

D: TRBD1
V: TRBV19
J: TRBJ2-7
size: NA
DNA: TGTGCCAGTAGTATAAGACAGGGGGAGGCCTACGAGCAGTACTTC
CDR3: CASSIRQGEAYEQYF

D: TRBD1
V: TRBV11-2
J: TRBJ2-1
size: NA
DNA: TGTGCCAGCAGCATCCTCCCCGGGACAGCCTACAATGAGCAGTTCTTC
CDR3: CASSILPGTAYNEQFF